The 14 T cell receptor beta chains below come from one sample, sequenced in a study of T cell repertoires in cytomegalovirus infection. TCRdb reprocessed the reads with MiXCR, giving one entry per CDR3 protein. The sample holds hundreds of thousands of distinct CDR3 sequences; 20% to 25% are singletons and the top ten take around 7.6%. Sequencing used CD8+ T cells from PBMCs. The receptors were gathered from a human donor in good health (CMV status not recorded). Some clones in this sample may be carry-over from other donors' samples.

The J gene is TRBJ1-2, the V gene TRBV25-1, with a possible D match to TRBD1 (5 bases). The V end lost 0 bases, the J end lost 6 bases, and 11 bases lay between the germline ends. This CDR3 has 14 amino acids. CDR1 is MGHDK, CDR2 SYGVNS, per germline. The CDR3 here is CASSEYRGEDGYTF. Here the CDR3 DNA reads TGTGCCAGCAGTGAATATAGAGGGGAGGATGGCTACACCTTC.

The chain links TRBV4-3 to TRBJ2-1; TRBD1 might be the D (6 bases). Germline V gene lookup returns CDR1 LGHNA and CDR2 YSLEER. Trimming took 3 bases from V and 4 from J, leaving 13 bases between them. The CDR3 is made up of 15 amino acids. CDR3 protein: CASSHEGDRYNEQFF. CDR3 nucleotides: TGCGCCAGCAGCCACGAGGGGGACCGATACAATGAGCAGTTCTTC.

This clonotype came up many times. The J gene is TRBJ2-3, the V gene TRBV7-2, with 7 nucleotides matching TRBD1. V lost 5 bases and J lost 0; bases outside the gene matches: 11. CDR1 and CDR2 from the germline V gene are SGHTA and FQGNSA. The CDR3 contains 17 residues. The CDR3 spells CASSTSDRPTSTDTQYF. The CDR3 bases are TGTGCCAGCAGCACTTCGGACAGGCCTACTAGCACAGATACGCAGTATTTT.

V gene TRBV2 combines with J gene TRBJ2-1; TRBD1 agrees at 10 bases. Germline CDR1 and CDR2: SNHLY and FYNNEI. The junction had 4 bases not matched to a gene; V was cut back by 6 bases and J by 2 bases. This CDR3 is built from 15 residues. CDR3: CASRGTGETYNEQFF. CDR3 nucleotides: TGTGCCAGCAGGGGGACAGGGGAAACCTACAATGAGCAGTTCTTC.

This clonotype was detected many times. The V call is TRBV7-2, the J call TRBJ2-5; no firm D call. This CDR3 region has 13 residues. Germline CDR1 and CDR2: SGHTA and FQGNSA. V shed 5 bases and J shed 4 bases, with 11 bases lying between them. CDR3 bases: TGTGCCAGCAGCCTAGAGACCTCAGAGACCCAGTACTTC. Translation gives CASSLETSETQYF.

There are a few counts of this clonotype. The V gene is TRBV27, the J gene TRBJ2-1; the D is unclear. The CDR3 is 15 amino acids. Germline lookup yields CDR1 MNHEY and CDR2 SMNVEV (reference sequence). The V end was cut by 5 bases, the J end by 0 bases, with 11 bases between. The CDR3 here is CASSQGPSSYNEQFF. The CDR3 DNA sequence: TGTGCCAGCAGTCAAGGACCGAGCTCCTACAATGAGCAGTTCTTC.

This clonotype was detected many times. V usage is TRBV7-2 and J usage is TRBJ2-1; TRBD2 matches 7 bases. The CDR3 extends over 15 amino acids. CDR1 is SGHTA and CDR2 is FQGNSA in the germline V gene. The V gene end was trimmed by 5 bases and the J gene end by 4 bases; junction bases not matched to a gene: 8. The CDR3, as DNA: TGTGCCAGCAGCCCTTTGGGCGGGGGATACAATGAGCAGTTCTTC. Protein product: CASSPLGGGYNEQFF.

There are many counts of this clonotype. The rearrangement links TRBV7-9 to TRBJ1-2; 12 nucleotides agree with TRBD1. The CDR3 is made up of 18 amino acids. Per germline, CDR1 SEHNR and CDR2 FQNEAQ (reference sequence). J gave up 3 bases and V 3 bases, and 11 bases lay outside the gene matches. The chain's CDR3 is CASSFPRDRGPHHYGYTF. The CDR3, as DNA: TGTGCCAGCAGCTTTCCCCGGGACAGGGGGCCTCATCACTATGGCTACACCTTC.

DNA for the CDR3: TGTGCCAGCAGTCGGGTTTTAGTAGGGAACACTGAAGCTTTCTTT. It yields the protein CASSRVLVGNTEAFF. V usage is TRBV6-1 and J usage is TRBJ1-1; D is uncertain. Germline loops: CDR1 MNHNS, CDR2 SASEGT. The length of the CDR3 is 15 residues. Trimming left V 5 bases short and J 1 base short, with 14 bases between.

In its sample, this clonotype was seen many times. The chain recombines TRBV7-2 with TRBJ1-5; D not resolved. The CDR3 contains 11 residues. Trimming pared 4 bases from V and 9 bases from J, leaving 7 bases between. CDR1 is SGHTA, CDR2 FQGNSA, per germline. Written as DNA, the CDR3 is TGTGCCAGCAGCTCCTTAGGGCCCCAGCATTTT. The encoded protein is CASSSLGPQHF.

This clonotype has ten or more counts. CDR3 bases: TGTGCCAGCAGCTACGTAGCGGGGGGCATCCAAGAGACCCAGTACTTC. Encoded protein: CASSYVAGGIQETQYF. V and J are TRBV7-8 and TRBJ2-5, with 10 bases lining up with TRBD2. After removal of 4 bases from V and 1 base from J, the junction contained 6 bases not matched to a gene. This CDR3 has 16 amino acids. The V gene's germline CDR1 is SGHVS and CDR2 FQNEAQ.

Worth noting for this clonotype: An end of the junction does not agree with germline; a read error may underlie this. The chain recombines TRBV6-5 with TRBJ2-2, with D possibly TRBD1 on 6 matching bases. This CDR3 comprises 14 residues. CDR1 and CDR2 (germline): MNHEY, SVGAGI. Written as DNA, the CDR3 is TGTGCCAGCAGCAAGACAGGTGGGACCGGGGAGCTGCTTTTT. Residues: CASSKTGGTGELLF.

The gene calls are TRBV7-9 and TRBJ1-2; a weak D match, TRBD1 (6 bases). Germline V CDR1 and CDR2: SEHNR, FQNEAQ (reference sequence). V was cut by 4 bases and J by 6 bases, with 15 bases left in between. The CDR3 has 14 residues. This CDR3 is CASSSAGGSDGYTF. DNA of the CDR3: TGTGCCAGCAGCTCCGCCGGGGGCTCGGATGGCTACACCTTC.

On this clonotype: This could be a read error, since a much larger clone is one nucleotide away. The chain recombines TRBV7-9 with TRBJ2-7; TRBD1 matches at 7 bases. The CDR3 is 15 amino acids. CDR1 is SEHNR and CDR2 is FQNEAQ in the germline V gene (reference sequence). This chain's CDR3 is CVSSSVGTASYEQYF. In DNA form, the CDR3 reads TGTGTCAGCAGTTCGGTCGGGACAGCCTCCTACGAGCAGTACTTC.